These 25 T cell receptor beta chains share one sample of origin, sequenced in a study of blood T cell repertoires in COVID-19. The assay was immunoSEQ multiplex PCR, and TCRdb's table has in-frame clones only and misses some. This sample has fewer than 120,000 clones, with 88% found just once. The sequenced material came from peripheral blood. The source of these receptors is a woman between 45 and 60 years old with acute or convalescent COVID-19.

The rearrangement joins TRBV6-6 to TRBJ2-5, with a possible D match to TRBD2 (5 bases). Trimming pared 6 bases from V and 2 bases from J, leaving 13 bases between. The CDR3 is 14 residues long. Germline V gene data show CDR1 as MNHNY and CDR2 as SVGAGI (reference sequence). The CDR3 region is CASRASLDQETQYF. CDR3 sequence (DNA): TGTGCCAGCAGGGCTAGCCTAGATCAAGAGACCCAGTACTTC.

V usage is TRBV3-1 (or the pseudogene TRBV3-2) and J usage is TRBJ1-3; D ambiguous. The CDR3 has 12 residues. Germline-derived CDR1 and CDR2 are LGHDT and YNNKEL (reference sequence). V lost 4 bases to trimming and J lost 8 bases, with 9 bases between them. The chain's CDR3 is CASSPLGDTIYF. The CDR3 DNA follows: TGTGCCAGCAGCCCCCTAGGAGACACCATATATTTT.

The CDR3 spells CASSLYRDRGGSQPQHF. The CDR3 DNA sequence: TGTGCCAGCAGTCTTTACCGGGACAGAGGCGGCAGTCAGCCCCAGCATTTT. The rearrangement joins TRBV6-6 to TRBJ1-5; 7 bases agree with TRBD1. The CDR3 consists of 17 residues. CDR1 MNHNY and CDR2 SVGAGI come from the germline V gene (reference sequence). Trimming cost V 5 bases and J 6 bases; bases outside gene matches: 16.

This sequence joins TRBV27 and TRBJ1-2, with D perhaps TRBD1 (6 bases). V was cut by 6 bases and J by 5 bases, with 22 bases left in between. CDR3 length equals 16 residues. In germline, CDR1 is MNHEY, CDR2 SMNVEV (reference sequence). The CDR3: CASSRNPDSAGYGYTF. The CDR3 DNA reads TGTGCCAGCAGCCGAAACCCGGACAGTGCTGGGTATGGCTACACCTTC.

The chain uses TRBV2 and TRBJ2-1; TRBD2 matches 7 bases. Germline values: CDR1 SNHLY, CDR2 FYNNEI. This CDR3 is built from 14 residues. The ends lost 7 bases at V and 1 base at J; junction bases unmatched: 4. The CDR3 is CASKGLGSYNEQFF. The CDR3 DNA sequence: TGTGCCAGCAAAGGACTAGGATCCTACAATGAGCAGTTCTTC. Combining the CDR3 with reference TRBV2 and TRBJ2-1 gives the whole variable domain EPEVTQTPSHQVTQMGQEVILRCVPISNHLYFYWYRQILGQKVEFLVSFYNNEISEKSEIFDDQFSVERPDGSNFTLKIRSTKLEDSAMYFCASKGLGSYNEQFFGPGTRLTVL.

The CDR3 here is CASSPPLLAGVGTGELFF. In DNA form, the CDR3 reads TGTGCCAGCTCACCACCGTTACTAGCGGGAGTCGGCACCGGGGAGCTGTTTTTT. The genes are TRBV18 and TRBJ2-2; 11 bases fit TRBD2. The V gene's germline CDR1 is KGHSH and CDR2 LQKENI. V lost 0 bases to trimming and J lost 4 bases; unmatched junction nucleotides: 7. This CDR3 is 18 amino acids long.

This clone appeared once. The chain employs TRBV18 and TRBJ2-7; possibly TRBD2 for D (5 bases). Germline V gene data show CDR1 as KGHSH and CDR2 as LQKENI. V was shortened by 1 base and J by 3 bases, with 13 bases between the two germline ends. This CDR3 contains 15 residues. The CDR3 sequence: CASSPRATAVYEQYF. CDR3 coding DNA: TGTGCCAGCTCACCACGGGCAACAGCGGTCTACGAGCAGTACTTC.

The genes are TRBV2 and TRBJ2-2; D might be TRBD2 (6 bases). V lost 3 bases and J lost 5, with 7 bases in between. The CDR3 has 13 amino acids. The germline gives CDR1 SNHLY, CDR2 FYNNEI. CDR3 sequence: CASSEEGTGELFF. For the CDR3, the DNA is TGTGCCAGCAGTGAGGAGGGAACCGGGGAGCTGTTTTTT.

This chain joins TRBV27 and TRBJ1-2, with D possibly TRBD1 on 6 matching bases. Germline-derived CDR1 and CDR2 are MNHEY and SMNVEV (reference sequence). The V end lost 6 bases, the J end lost 0 bases, and 14 bases lay between the germline ends. This CDR3 is 15 amino acids long. Written as DNA, the CDR3 is TGTGCCAGCAGACGTGGGACAACCTCTAACTATGGCTACACCTTC. Amino acids: CASRRGTTSNYGYTF.

This clone has just a few counts. The chain joins TRBV24-1 to TRBJ2-5; 13 positions match TRBD2. The germline gives CDR1 KGHDR, CDR2 SFDVKD. The CDR3 has 16 amino acids. After removal of 4 bases from V and 5 bases from J, the junction contained 6 bases not matched to a gene. For the CDR3, the DNA is TGTGCCACCAGTGAACATGGACTAGCGGGAGCGGAGACCCAGTACTTC. Amino acid sequence: CATSEHGLAGAETQYF.

The chain is built from TRBV7-2 and TRBJ1-1; 7 bases are shared with TRBD1. V shed 2 bases and J 1 base; nucleotides not matched to a gene: 7. Per the germline V gene, CDR1 is SGHTA and CDR2 is FQGNSA. This CDR3 is 16 amino acids long. The CDR3 loop reads CASSLQPTGANTEAFF. In nucleotides, the CDR3 is TGTGCCAGCAGCTTACAGCCCACAGGGGCGAACACTGAAGCTTTCTTT. The variable domain in full, completed from reference TRBV7-2 and TRBJ1-1, reads GAGVSQSPSNKVTEKGKDVELRCDPISGHTALYWYRQSLGQGLEFLIYFQGNSAPDKSGLPSDRFSAERTGGSVSTLTIQRTQQEDSAVYLCASSLQPTGANTEAFFGQGTRLTVV.

This rearrangement joins TRBV9 to TRBJ1-6; TRBD1 agrees at 7 bases. The germline gives CDR1 SGDLS, CDR2 YYNGEE. The junction had 7 bases not matched to a gene; V was cut back by 3 bases and J by 7 bases. CDR3 length: 15 amino acids. CDR3 region: CASSATGQINSPLHF. Written as DNA, the CDR3 is TGTGCCAGCAGCGCGACAGGGCAAATAAATTCACCCCTCCACTTT.

The rearrangement joins TRBV28 to TRBJ1-2, with 7 bases matching TRBD1. J gave up 7 bases and V 8 bases, and 10 bases lay outside the gene matches. Germline V gives CDR1 MDHEN, CDR2 SYDVKM. The length of the CDR3 is 13 residues. This chain's CDR3 is CASESQGVVGYTF. CDR3 in DNA: TGTGCCAGCGAATCCCAGGGGGTAGTTGGCTACACCTTC.

The CDR3 sequence: CASSTGLPYEQYF. CDR3 nucleotides: TGTGCCAGCAGTACCGGACTGCCCTACGAGCAGTACTTC. This chain connects TRBV6-6 to TRBJ2-7; D may be TRBD2 (5 bases). The CDR3 totals 13 residues. Germline V gives CDR1 MNHNY, CDR2 SVGAGI (reference sequence). Trimming cost V 5 bases and J 2 bases, with 10 bases left between them.

This rearrangement joins TRBV10-3 to TRBJ2-3; a weak D match, TRBD1 (6 bases). The CDR3 covers 16 residues. V was clipped by 3 bases and J by 3 bases, with 16 bases between them. Per germline, CDR1 ENHRY and CDR2 SYGVKD. CDR3 residues: CAISDLAGERTDTQYF. The DNA for the CDR3 is TGTGCCATCAGTGATCTGGCAGGGGAAAGAACAGATACGCAGTATTTT.

The chain uses TRBV18 and TRBJ2-3, with 7 bases aligning to TRBD1. The CDR3 is made up of 15 amino acids. Germline CDR1 reads KGHSH; CDR2 reads LQKENI. Trimming took 3 bases from V and 5 from J; bases not matched to a gene: 8. CDR3 in amino acids: CASSPGTGAIDTQYF. The CDR3 region has the DNA TGTGCCAGCTCACCCGGAACAGGGGCCATAGATACGCAGTATTTT.

The chain is built from TRBV24-1 and TRBJ2-1; 8 nucleotides match TRBD2. Germline V lookup: CDR1 KGHDR, CDR2 SFDVKD. The junction had 16 bases not matched to a gene; V was cut back by 1 base and J by 9 bases. This CDR3 spans 18 amino acids. The CDR3: CATSDFRAGATFTIEQFF. The CDR3 DNA sequence: TGTGCCACCAGTGATTTCCGAGCGGGAGCCACCTTCACAATTGAGCAGTTCTTC.

This clone is a singleton in its sample. The genes are TRBV5-1 and TRBJ2-7; the match to TRBD2 covers 11 bases. The germline V gene has CDR1 SGHRS and CDR2 YFSETQ. J gave up 7 bases and V 2 bases, and 8 bases lay outside the gene matches. The CDR3 runs to 15 residues. The CDR3 coding sequence is TGCGCCAGCAGCTTACTAGCGGGAGAGATGAAGGAGCAGTACTTC. Its protein product is CASSLLAGEMKEQYF.

This sequence joins TRBV7-2 and TRBJ1-5; 7 bases agree with TRBD1. This CDR3 has 15 amino acids. Looked up from germline, CDR1 is SGHTA and CDR2 is FQGNSA. V lost 1 base, J lost 3 bases, and 3 bases stayed unmatched. This chain's CDR3 is CASSLDRGHNQPQHF. The CDR3 DNA follows: TGTGCCAGCAGCTTAGACAGGGGCCACAATCAGCCCCAGCATTTT.

The CDR3, as DNA: TGCGCCAGCAGCCAAGAAACAGCGGGAGGCCCCAGGGAGACCCAGTACTTC. Translating it yields CASSQETAGGPRETQYF. J is TRBJ2-5 and V is TRBV4-1; 9 bases match TRBD2. V shed 0 bases, J shed 5 bases, and the junction held 10 bases outside the gene matches. CDR3 length equals 17 residues. Looked up from germline, CDR1 is MGHRA and CDR2 is YSYEKL.

V gene TRBV7-2 combines with J gene TRBJ1-5, with D possibly matching TRBD1 (5 bases). V was pared by 1 base and J by 6 bases, with 7 bases between. Germline-derived CDR1 and CDR2 are SGHTA and FQGNSA. The CDR3 sequence is 13 residues long. The DNA of the CDR3 is TGTGCCAGCAGCTTAGGGCAGGGTCAGCCCCAGCATTTT. Translation: CASSLGQGQPQHF.

J is TRBJ2-2 and V is TRBV7-9; 12 positions match TRBD2. The CDR3 loop spans 16 amino acids. J lost 6 bases, V lost 5 bases, and 7 bases had no gene match. In germline, CDR1 is SEHNR, CDR2 FQNEAQ (reference sequence). The CDR3 nucleotides are TGTGCCAGCAGCGCGACTAGCGGGAGATTTGCCGGGGAGCTGTTTTTT. Amino acids: CASSATSGRFAGELFF.

The chain couples TRBV10-3 to TRBJ1-5; 7 bases map to TRBD1. V lost 8 bases, J lost 0 bases, and 7 bases stayed unmatched. CDR1 ENHRY and CDR2 SYGVKD come from the germline V gene. The CDR3 covers 15 residues. CDR3 coding DNA: TGTGCCATCGGGACCGGGACAGATAGCAATCAGCCCCAGCATTTT. It codes for CAIGTGTDSNQPQHF.

The rearrangement joins TRBV5-5 to TRBJ2-2; possibly TRBD1 for D (5 bases). This CDR3 has 15 amino acids. Between the trimmed V and J ends, which lost 2 bases and 3 bases, there was a span of 11 bases. The germline V gene has CDR1 SGHKS and CDR2 YYEKEE (reference sequence). CDR3 nucleotides: TGTGCCAGCAGCTTAGGGGTGATAGACACCGGGGAGCTGTTTTTT. It yields the protein CASSLGVIDTGELFF.

The chain uses TRBV2 and TRBJ1-2, with D tentatively TRBD1 (5 bases). V was shortened by 6 bases and J by 5 bases, with 16 bases between the two germline ends. There are 14 residues in the CDR3. Germline V gives CDR1 SNHLY, CDR2 FYNNEI. DNA for the CDR3: TGTGCCAGCAGCCCTGGGGGGACCTCGTATGGCTACACCTTC. Protein product: CASSPGGTSYGYTF.